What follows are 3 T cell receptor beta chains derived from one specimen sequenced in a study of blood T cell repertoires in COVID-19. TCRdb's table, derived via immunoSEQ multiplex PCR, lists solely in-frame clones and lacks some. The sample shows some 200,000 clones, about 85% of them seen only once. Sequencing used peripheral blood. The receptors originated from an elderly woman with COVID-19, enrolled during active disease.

CDR3 in DNA: TGCGCCAGCAGCCAAGATGGTCCCCGACAGGGGGGTCGAGAGACCCAGTACTTC. This encodes CASSQDGPRQGGRETQYF. The chain links TRBV4-3 to TRBJ2-5; 9 bases line up with TRBD1. V gave up 0 bases and J gave up 4 bases; unmatched junction bases: 12. The CDR3 spans 18 residues. CDR1 is LGHNA and CDR2 is YSLEER in the germline V gene.

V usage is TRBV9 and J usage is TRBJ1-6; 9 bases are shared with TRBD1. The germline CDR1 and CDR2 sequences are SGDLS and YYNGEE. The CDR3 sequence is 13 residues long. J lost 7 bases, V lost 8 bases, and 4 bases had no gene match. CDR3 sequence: CASTGGYNSPLHF. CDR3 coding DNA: TGTGCCAGTACAGGGGGCTACAATTCACCCCTCCACTTT.

CDR3 DNA sequence: TGTGCCAGCAGATCTGGGACAGCTTTCTCTGGAAACACCATATATTTT. Its protein product is CASRSGTAFSGNTIYF. The chain couples TRBV27 to TRBJ1-3, with TRBD1 identical over 7 bases. The ends lost 6 bases at V and 0 bases at J; junction bases unmatched: 8. CDR1 is MNHEY and CDR2 is SMNVEV in the germline V gene (reference sequence). The CDR3 is 16 residues long.